This T cell receptor (beta chain) was sequenced during a study of T cell responses to AZD1222 COVID-19 vaccine. Study-wide results and caveats: Repertoire samples came only from after the peak T cell response. Clonal diversity was possibly underestimated; the donors were predominantly white British and more often female. Increased Spike-specific TCR breadth and depth were observed after two AZD1222 doses.

There are 12 residues in the CDR3. Germline assignment: CDR1 SEHNR and CDR2 FQNEAQ (reference sequence). The germline V and J ends were trimmed by 4 bases and 8 bases, with 9 bases remaining between them. As to this clone: As yet, its antigen is unknown.

Sequenced by immunoSEQ multiplex PCR; TCRdb stores in-frame clones only, minus some. Seen here are around 79,000 clones, 88% observed once, and the top ten hold 15% to 20%. The rearrangement joins TRBV7-9 to TRBJ2-1; D call uncertain. This TCR came from an adult in good health. This material consisted of peripheral blood, taken on day 0 of AZD1222 vaccination. CDR3 loop: CASSSRLDEQFF. The DNA of the CDR3 is TGTGCCAGCAGCTCCAGACTCGATGAGCAGTTCTTC.